This T cell receptor beta chain was obtained from a study of cytomegalovirus exposure and HLA in healthy donors. Overall study results and limits: In a later analysis, common viral pathogens appeared linked to several of the most significant clusters.

Germline V lookup: CDR1 MNHNS, CDR2 SASEGT. Trimming removed 7 bases at V and 5 bases at J, with 18 bases between. This CDR3 is built from 15 residues. 13 Jbeta primers and 60 Vbeta primers were used for the PCR. Profiled with immunoSEQ multiplex PCR; TCRdb holds only in-frame clones, not every one. The table has 150,000 to 200,000 clones, roughly 79% seen once. Worth noting for this clone: As yet, its antigen is unknown.

V gene TRBV6-1 combines with J gene TRBJ1-3; a weak D match, TRBD1 (5 bases). The receptor was isolated from a woman aged 35 to 49 in good health and CMV-seronegative. Sequencing was done on a sample of PBMCs. The CDR3 spells CASTGGRQSRNTIYF. As DNA, the CDR3 is TGTGCCAGCACCGGGGGGAGGCAGTCGAGAAACACCATATATTTT.